What follows describes a single T cell receptor beta chain. What it recognizes is unknown. With 4 bases removed from V and 1 base from J, the gap between germline ends came to 10 bases. Germline assignment: CDR1 SGHNT and CDR2 YYREEE (reference sequence). The CDR3 sequence is 14 residues long. This entry belongs to a study of vaccination and CD4 T cells after COVID-19. Treatment meaning: approximately nine-day PBMC culture with coronavirus spike peptide pools or control peptides (ViraFEST assay). Cultured CD4+ T-cell DNA underwent Oncomine TCR Beta short-read sequencing. TCRdb re-called the PCR reads through MiXCR, storing one row per CDR3 protein. The sample has roughly 20,000 distinct CDR3 sequences, 43% seen once.

V usage is TRBV5-4 and J usage is TRBJ2-3; D gene ambiguous. Sequenced material: CD4+ T cells from blood, cultured in vitro, taken after SARS-CoV-2 vaccination. The clonotype comes from a human donor who had recovered from COVID-19. CDR3 loop: CASSPRARTDTQYF. The CDR3 nucleotides read TGTGCCAGCAGCCCACGGGCCCGCACAGATACGCAGTATTTT.